This passage covers 31 T cell receptor beta chains from one sample sequenced in a study of T cells in Graves' hyperthyroidism and ophthalmopathy. Researchers took RNA transcripts and amplified the TCR beta CDR3 regions from them. TCR CDR3 underwent first-round RT-PCR with the HTBI primer set. From the multiplex PCR reads, TCRdb called clonotypes with MiXCR, one entry per CDR3 protein. The sample yields over 250,000 distinct CDR3 sequences, about 17% seen once. The sequencing sample was made of blood. Receptors originate from a woman in her sixties or seventies with Graves' ophthalmopathy.

On this clonotype: Given the absence of the conserved phenylalanine or tryptophan at the CDR3 end, a read error is likely. This sequence joins TRBV5-1 and TRBJ2-5; a weak D match, TRBD1 (6 bases). The germline CDR1 and CDR2 sequences are SGHRS and YFSETQ. Trimming removed 4 bases at V and 2 bases at J, with 15 bases between. The CDR3 contains 15 residues. The CDR3 region is CASSLGWGQQETQYY. The CDR3 coding sequence is TGCGCCAGCAGCCTGGGGTGGGGGCAGCAAGAGACCCAGTACTAC.

The V call is TRBV29-1, the J call TRBJ1-4; TRBD1 matches 7 bases. CDR1 is SQVTM, CDR2 ANQGSEA, per germline. The CDR3 totals 16 residues. The junction had 24 bases not matched to a gene; V was cut back by 5 bases and J by 15 bases. CDR3 amino acids: CSVTGTAKGARNAVFF. The CDR3 DNA is TGCAGCGTTACCGGGACAGCCAAGGGGGCACGAAACGCGGTGTTTTTT.

This clonotype showed up just a few times. The chain combines TRBV29-1 with TRBJ2-5; TRBD1 is a possible D gene (5 bases). CDR3 size: 12 residues. The V and J ends lost 4 bases and 1 base respectively, with 7 bases between them. Looked up from germline, CDR1 is SQVTM and CDR2 is ANQGSEA. In DNA form, the CDR3 reads TGCAGCGTTGGGGGCAGCCAAGAGACCCAGTACTTC. Encoded protein: CSVGGSQETQYF.

The J gene is TRBJ2-1, the V gene TRBV6-1, with a weak D call TRBD1 (6 bases). CDR1 and CDR2 (germline): MNHNS, SASEGT. Trimming stripped 8 bases from V and 4 bases from J, with 18 bases between. The CDR3 loop spans 15 amino acids. The CDR3 sequence is CASQRDIDSYNEQFF. The CDR3 DNA follows: TGTGCCAGCCAAAGGGACATAGACAGTTACAATGAGCAGTTCTTC.

The chain employs TRBV19 and TRBJ1-5; 8 bases agree with TRBD1. CDR3 length: 19 residues. Germline CDR1 is LNHDA and CDR2 is SQIVND (reference sequence). Unmatched junction bases numbered 18, after V lost 5 bases and J lost 3 bases. The CDR3 nucleotides are TGTGCCAGTAGTTTCCGACAGACCGGGACAGGAGACCTCAATCAGCCCCAGCATTTT. Its translation is CASSFRQTGTGDLNQPQHF.

The J gene is TRBJ2-3, the V gene TRBV4-3; maybe TRBD2 (5 bases). Trimming left V 4 bases short and J 0 bases short, with 17 bases between. This CDR3 contains 17 residues. Germline values: CDR1 LGHNA, CDR2 YSLEER. CDR3 in amino acids: CASSPRPSGTSTDTQYF. The CDR3 nucleotides are TGCGCCAGCAGCCCCCGACCGAGCGGAACTAGCACAGATACGCAGTATTTT.

This clonotype was seen repeatedly, ten times or more. V usage is TRBV6-6 and J usage is TRBJ1-6; D possibly corresponds to TRBD1 (6 bases). The germline gives CDR1 MNHNY, CDR2 SVGAGI (reference sequence). V lost 1 base, J lost 8 bases, and 12 bases lay in between. The CDR3 is 15 amino acids. The CDR3 reads CASSYLGGQDSPLHF. The DNA for the CDR3 is TGTGCCAGCAGTTACTTGGGGGGGCAGGATTCACCCCTCCACTTT.

J is TRBJ1-5 and V is TRBV28; the D is unclear. V was trimmed by 8 bases and J by 8 bases, leaving 7 bases between them. Germline CDR1 reads MDHEN; CDR2 reads SYDVKM. The CDR3 runs to 10 residues. CDR3 DNA: TGTGCCAGCGGGCGGAAGCCCCAGCATTTT. This translates into CASGRKPQHF.

The table lists this clonotype with a few counts. Here the CDR3 DNA reads TGTGCCAGTACTGTGGAGACAGCGAACACTGAAGCTTTCTTT. Translating gives CASTVETANTEAFF. The chain combines TRBV19 with TRBJ1-1; D may be TRBD1 (5 bases). V was shortened by 7 bases and J by 1 base, with 13 bases between the two germline ends. CDR1 and CDR2 (germline): LNHDA, SQIVND (reference sequence). The CDR3 consists of 14 residues.

A remark on this clonotype: A much larger clone differs from this one at a single base, so this may be a read error. The gene calls are TRBV7-6 and TRBJ1-3; D possibly corresponds to TRBD1 (6 bases). Germline lookup yields CDR1 SGHVS and CDR2 FNYEAQ. The CDR3 is made up of 14 amino acids. This CDR3 reads CASSTGTSGNTVYF. For the CDR3, the DNA is TGTGCCAGCAGCACCGGGACATCCGGAAACACCGTATATTTT.

J is TRBJ2-7 and V is TRBV20-1; tentatively, D is TRBD1 or TRBD2 (6 bases each). The germline V gene encodes CDR1 DFQATT and CDR2 SNEGSKA (reference sequence). This CDR3 spans 14 amino acids. V was trimmed by 5 bases and J by 7 bases, leaving 21 bases between them. The CDR3 sequence is CSALNRETRGEQYF. DNA of the CDR3: TGCAGTGCTCTAAACAGGGAGACTAGGGGAGAGCAGTACTTC.

At least ten counts were recorded for this clonotype. The chain has TRBV6-6 and TRBJ2-1, with 7 bases aligning to TRBD2. The germline gives CDR1 MNHNY, CDR2 SVGAGI (reference sequence). The CDR3 covers 15 residues. The ends lost 2 bases at V and 5 bases at J; junction bases unmatched: 6. CDR3 nucleotides: TGTGCCAGCAGTTACCCTGGCGGGGGACACAATGAGCAGTTCTTC. Its protein product is CASSYPGGGHNEQFF.

This clonotype was detected only a few times. The chain recombines TRBV15 with TRBJ2-6; D tentatively fits TRBD1 or TRBD2 (7 bases each). Deletions cut 0 bases from V and 2 bases from J, with 11 bases between. In germline, CDR1 is LNHNV, CDR2 YYDKDF (reference sequence). The CDR3 consists of 17 residues. CDR3 DNA: TGTGCCACCAGCAGAGATCCAGGGGGGGCTGGGGCCAACGTCCTGACTTTC. Its translation is CATSRDPGGAGANVLTF.

This clonotype was counted many times. The chain couples TRBV20-1 to TRBJ2-5; 7 bases are a match to TRBD2. V shed 3 bases and J 5 bases; nucleotides not matched to a gene: 0. The CDR3 runs to 11 residues. Germline loops: CDR1 DFQATT, CDR2 SNEGSKA (reference sequence). The CDR3 DNA reads TGCAGTGCTAGCGGGGGGGAGACCCAGTACTTC. It yields the protein CSASGGETQYF.

The chain combines TRBV25-1 with TRBJ1-2, with D unclear. In germline, CDR1 is MGHDK, CDR2 SYGVNS. Trimming pared 1 base from V and 6 bases from J, leaving 3 bases between. The CDR3 runs to 11 residues. The CDR3 nucleotides are TGTGCCAGCAGTGAATGGGATGGCTACACCTTC. It yields the protein CASSEWDGYTF.

For this clonotype: With a much larger clone just one base away, this may be a read error. The genes are TRBV10-3 and TRBJ2-1, with 9 bases matching TRBD1. The DNA end lines up better with TRBJ2-7; the J call may be wrong. Per germline, CDR1 ENHRY and CDR2 SYGVKD. CDR3 length: 12 residues. Written as DNA, the CDR3 is TGTGCCATTGGACAGGGGAACAATGAGCAGTACTTC. This gives the protein CAIGQGNNEQYF.

About this clonotype itself: Sequence at one end of the junction differs from germline and may be a read error. This chain connects TRBV3-1 to TRBJ1-1; D not resolved. CDR3 length: 14 amino acids. Germline CDR1 LGHDT, CDR2 YNNKEL (reference sequence). CDR3 in DNA: TGTGCCAACAGCCCTCAAAGAGCGAACACTGAAGCTTTCTTT. The encoded protein is CANSPQRANTEAFF.

This clonotype occurred many times. The chain couples TRBV28 to TRBJ2-1, with TRBD2 identical over 8 bases. Germline V lookup: CDR1 MDHEN, CDR2 SYDVKM. V lost 8 bases, J lost 6 bases, and 9 bases stayed unmatched. This CDR3 has 14 residues. CDR3 loop: CASRDRLAINEQFF. The DNA for the CDR3 is TGTGCCAGCCGAGACAGACTAGCGATCAATGAGCAGTTCTTC.

The chain joins TRBV9 to TRBJ1-6; no definite D call. The CDR3 runs 15 residues. Trimming took off 3 bases at V and 3 bases at J, with 10 bases between the two ends. Germline CDR1 SGDLS, CDR2 YYNGEE. CDR3 nucleotide sequence: TGTGCCAGCAGCGGACGGGGTGGCTATAATTCACCCCTCCACTTT. Translation: CASSGRGGYNSPLHF.

This clonotype was observed a few times. V gene TRBV5-1 combines with J gene TRBJ2-2, with a possible D match to TRBD2 (5 bases). This CDR3 has 14 residues. Germline CDR1 and CDR2: SGHRS and YFSETQ. Trimming stripped 0 bases from V and 8 bases from J, with 11 bases between. The CDR3 spells CASSLVLGGGELFF. The CDR3 DNA is TGCGCCAGCAGCTTGGTACTAGGTGGTGGGGAGCTGTTTTTT.

This clonotype was seen repeatedly, ten times or more. The genes are TRBV20-1 and TRBJ2-1, with TRBD1 as a possible D gene (5 bases). The CDR3 loop spans 14 amino acids. Germline values: CDR1 DFQATT, CDR2 SNEGSKA (reference sequence). V dropped 6 bases and J dropped 1 base, with 13 bases sitting between them. The CDR3 here is CSAARVSSYNEQFF. CDR3 in DNA: TGCAGTGCCGCCAGGGTATCATCCTACAATGAGCAGTTCTTC.

This clonotype showed up just a few times. The chain joins TRBV11-2 to TRBJ2-2; D unresolved. V was trimmed by 6 bases and J by 4 bases, leaving 15 bases between them. The V gene's germline CDR1 is SGHAT and CDR2 FQNNGV. This CDR3 contains 15 residues. The CDR3 spells CASRLTRLFTGELFF. The CDR3 region has the DNA TGTGCCAGCAGGTTAACCAGACTCTTCACCGGGGAGCTGTTTTTT.

This clonotype was seen ten or more times. The rearrangement joins TRBV28 to TRBJ1-4; possible D gene TRBD1, 6 bases. V lost 10 bases, J lost 8 bases, and 20 bases lay in between. The CDR3 consists of 14 residues. Germline V gives CDR1 MDHEN, CDR2 SYDVKM. In DNA, the CDR3 is TGTGCCACCGAAATTGCAGGGGAGGTCGAAAAACTGTTTTTT. Its translation is CATEIAGEVEKLFF.

At least ten counts were recorded for this clonotype. The rearrangement joins TRBV20-1 to TRBJ2-3, with TRBD2 matching over 7 bases. There are 14 residues in the CDR3. V trimming: 5 bases; J trimming: 1 base; junction bases outside the gene matches: 6. Germline CDR1 and CDR2: DFQATT and SNEGSKA (reference sequence). CDR3 sequence reads: CSAGRSGGTDTQYF. As DNA, the CDR3 is TGCAGTGCTGGAAGAAGCGGGGGCACAGATACGCAGTATTTT.

The sample holds a few counts of this clonotype. The rearrangement links TRBV7-2 to TRBJ1-2; 7 bases fit TRBD1. With V trimmed by 1 base and J by 7 bases, 12 bases remained unmatched. CDR3 length: 16 amino acids. Per germline, CDR1 SGHTA and CDR2 FQGNSA. This CDR3 reads CASSLGGSGGLSGYTF. CDR3 bases: TGTGCCAGCAGCTTAGGAGGCTCAGGGGGTTTATCTGGCTACACCTTC.

The V call is TRBV7-2, the J call TRBJ2-1, with D perhaps TRBD1 (6 bases). Per the germline V gene, CDR1 is SGHTA and CDR2 is FQGNSA. V lost 3 bases and J 4 bases, leaving 13 bases between the germline ends. This CDR3 is 15 amino acids long. In DNA form, the CDR3 reads TGTGCCAGCAGCTTTCGGGACATGATATACAATGAGCAGTTCTTC. Protein product: CASSFRDMIYNEQFF.

This clonotype was detected a few times. V and J are TRBV12-3 or TRBV12-4 and TRBJ2-1, with TRBD2 identical over 11 bases. This CDR3 has 15 residues. V was clipped by 5 bases and J by 4 bases; unmatched bases: 4. CDR3: CASSQGLAVYNEQFF. The CDR3 bases are TGTGCCAGCAGTCAGGGACTAGCGGTATACAATGAGCAGTTCTTC.

This clonotype was counted ten times or more. V and J are TRBV11-2 and TRBJ1-1; no reliable D call. CDR1 and CDR2 (germline): SGHAT, FQNNGV. CDR3 size: 13 residues. Trimming took off 0 bases at V and 11 bases at J, with 13 bases between the two ends. The CDR3: CASSLETTGKAFF. CDR3 sequence (DNA): TGTGCCAGCAGCTTAGAGACAACGGGTAAGGCTTTCTTT.

There are a few counts of this clonotype. The gene calls are TRBV5-1 and TRBJ1-2; 10 positions agree with TRBD1. Germline CDR1 and CDR2: SGHRS and YFSETQ. The length of the CDR3 is 14 residues. The junction had 5 bases not matched to a gene; V was cut back by 3 bases and J by 6 bases. The CDR3 is CASSSTGTGDGYTF. The CDR3 nucleotides are TGCGCCAGCAGCTCGACCGGGACAGGGGATGGCTACACCTTC.

As regards this clonotype: This may stem from a read error, because a much larger clone lies one nucleotide away. This chain joins TRBV7-2 and TRBJ1-2; D not certain. This CDR3 has 14 amino acids. From germline, CDR1 is SGHTA and CDR2 FQGNSA. The DNA for the CDR3 is TGTGCCAGCAACTTAGCGTCCGGGAACAATGGCTACACCTTC. Amino acid sequence: CASNLASGNNGYTF.

At least ten counts were recorded for this clonotype. The chain is built from TRBV2 and TRBJ2-7; 8 positions agree with TRBD1. V dropped 7 bases and J dropped 4; count of bases not matched to a gene: 6. Germline values: CDR1 SNHLY, CDR2 FYNNEI. This CDR3 is built from 13 residues. The CDR3 DNA follows: TGTGCCAGCACAGGGGGCATGACGTACGAGCAGTACTTC. It encodes CASTGGMTYEQYF.